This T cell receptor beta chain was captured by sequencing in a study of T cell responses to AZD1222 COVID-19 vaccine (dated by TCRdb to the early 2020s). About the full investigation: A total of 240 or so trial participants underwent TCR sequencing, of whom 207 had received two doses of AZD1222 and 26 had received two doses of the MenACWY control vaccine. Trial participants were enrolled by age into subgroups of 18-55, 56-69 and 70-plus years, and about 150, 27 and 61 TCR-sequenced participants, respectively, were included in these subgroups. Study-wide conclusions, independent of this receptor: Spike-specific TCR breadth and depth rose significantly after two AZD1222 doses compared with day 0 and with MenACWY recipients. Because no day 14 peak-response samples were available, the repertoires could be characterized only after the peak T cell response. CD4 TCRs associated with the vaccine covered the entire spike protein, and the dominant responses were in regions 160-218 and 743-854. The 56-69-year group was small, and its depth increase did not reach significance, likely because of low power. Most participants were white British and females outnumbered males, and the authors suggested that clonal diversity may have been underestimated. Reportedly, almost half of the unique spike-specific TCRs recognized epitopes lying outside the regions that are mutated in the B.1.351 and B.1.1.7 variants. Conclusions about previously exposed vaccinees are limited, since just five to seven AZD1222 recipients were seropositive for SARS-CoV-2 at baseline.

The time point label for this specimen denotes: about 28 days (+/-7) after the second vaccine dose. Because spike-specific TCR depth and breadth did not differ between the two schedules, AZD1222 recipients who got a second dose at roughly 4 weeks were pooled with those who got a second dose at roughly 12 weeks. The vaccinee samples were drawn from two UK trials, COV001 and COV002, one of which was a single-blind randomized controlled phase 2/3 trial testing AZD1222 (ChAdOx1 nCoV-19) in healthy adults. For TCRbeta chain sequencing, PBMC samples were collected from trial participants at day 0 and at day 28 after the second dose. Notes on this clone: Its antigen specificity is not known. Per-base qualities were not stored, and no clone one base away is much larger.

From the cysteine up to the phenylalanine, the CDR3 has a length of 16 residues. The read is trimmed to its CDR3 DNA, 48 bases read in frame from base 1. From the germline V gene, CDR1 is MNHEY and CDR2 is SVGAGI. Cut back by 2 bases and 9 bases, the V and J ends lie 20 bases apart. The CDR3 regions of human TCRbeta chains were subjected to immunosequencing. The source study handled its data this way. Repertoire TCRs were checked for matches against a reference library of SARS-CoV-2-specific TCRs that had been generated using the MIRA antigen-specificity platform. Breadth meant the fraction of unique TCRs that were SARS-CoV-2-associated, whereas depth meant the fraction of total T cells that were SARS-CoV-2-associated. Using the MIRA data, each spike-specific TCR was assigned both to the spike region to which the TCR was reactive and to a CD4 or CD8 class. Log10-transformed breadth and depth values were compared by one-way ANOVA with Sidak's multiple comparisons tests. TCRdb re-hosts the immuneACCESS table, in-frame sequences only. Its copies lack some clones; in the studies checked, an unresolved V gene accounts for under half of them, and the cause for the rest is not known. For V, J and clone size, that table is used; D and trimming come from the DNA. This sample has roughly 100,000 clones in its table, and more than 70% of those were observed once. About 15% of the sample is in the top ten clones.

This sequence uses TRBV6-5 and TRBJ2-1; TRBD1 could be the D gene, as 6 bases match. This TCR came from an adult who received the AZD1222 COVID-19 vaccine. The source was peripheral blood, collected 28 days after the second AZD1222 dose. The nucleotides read TGTGCCAGCAGTTACATCCAAGGCAGGGGAAGTGGTGAGCAGTTCTTC. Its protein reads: CASSYIQGRGSGEQFF.